The sequence of this T cell receptor (beta chain) was determined in a study of regulatory and conventional T cells in RAG deficiency. V lost 0 bases, J lost 4 bases, and 1 base stayed unmatched. Germline loops: CDR1 ENHRY, CDR2 SYGVKD. The CDR3 totals 14 residues. Profiled with immunoSEQ multiplex PCR; TCRdb holds only in-frame clones, not every one. The sample consists of 20,000 to 25,000 clones, 90% to 95% of them appearing once. Note on this clone: As yet, its antigen is unknown.

Blood CD4+ CD25-low CD127-high conventional T cells supplied the genomic DNA template. Study results and limitations: In Omenn syndrome, Treg and Tconv repertoires overlapped >75%. Omenn syndrome and CID/AS patients had roughly 100-fold fewer unique Treg TCR beta sequences, versus 9.5 to 10-fold elsewhere.

Separately, the same data were catalogued under a study of regulatory T cells. That study reports: Primers: 52 TRBV forward and 13 TRBJ reverse.

The sample was CD4+ T cells sorted from blood. The chain couples TRBV10-3 to TRBJ1-1, with 8 bases aligning to TRBD1. The receptor was derived from a human donor in good health. The CDR3 loop reads CAISESTGVTEAFF. CDR3 nucleotides: TGTGCCATCAGTGAGTCGACAGGGGTCACTGAAGCTTTCTTT.